This T cell receptor beta chain is drawn from a study of shared clonotypes between healthy human individuals. The method was immunoSEQ multiplex PCR; TCRdb's version includes in-frame clones alone and lacks a portion of them. The sample has a few million clones, 90% to 95% seen once. Study results and caveats: Incomplete sequencing of sorted subsets was indicated by rarefaction despite large depth.

Worth noting for this clone: Its target is unknown.

The ends were cut back, 4 bases at V and 3 bases at J, with 12 bases in the middle. The CDR3 extends over 14 amino acids. Germline V gene lookup returns CDR1 SGHRS and CDR2 YFSETQ. J is TRBJ2-3 and V is TRBV5-1; possibly TRBD1 or TRBD2 for D (5 bases each). This TCR derives from a man aged 18-30 years in good health. Some clones in this sample may be carry-over from other donors' samples. The sequencing input was naive CD4+ T cells from PBMCs. Subset defined: CD45RA+ positively selected. CDR3 loop: CASSPPGPTDTQYF. The CDR3 DNA follows: TGCGCCAGCAGCCCCCCGGGGCCGACAGATACGCAGTATTTT.